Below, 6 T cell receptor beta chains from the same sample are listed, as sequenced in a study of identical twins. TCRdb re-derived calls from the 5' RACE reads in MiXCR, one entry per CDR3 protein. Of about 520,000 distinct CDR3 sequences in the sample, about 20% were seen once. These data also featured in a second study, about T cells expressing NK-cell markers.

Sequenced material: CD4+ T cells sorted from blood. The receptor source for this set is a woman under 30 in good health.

CDR3 nucleotides: TGTGCCAGCAGTTACTCCGGGACTAGCGGGAGGAAGCAGTTCTTC. This gives the protein CASSYSGTSGRKQFF. The rearrangement links TRBV6-5 to TRBJ2-1, with 15 bases aligning to TRBD2. V trimming: 0 bases; J trimming: 11 bases; junction bases outside the gene matches: 2. CDR1 is MNHEY, CDR2 SVGAGI, per germline. CDR3 length: 15 residues.

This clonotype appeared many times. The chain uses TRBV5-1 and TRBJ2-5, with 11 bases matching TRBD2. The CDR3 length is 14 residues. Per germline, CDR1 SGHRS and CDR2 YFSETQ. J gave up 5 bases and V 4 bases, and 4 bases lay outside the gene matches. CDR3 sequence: CASSVGLAVETQYF. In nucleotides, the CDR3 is TGCGCCAGCAGCGTGGGACTAGCGGTTGAGACCCAGTACTTC.

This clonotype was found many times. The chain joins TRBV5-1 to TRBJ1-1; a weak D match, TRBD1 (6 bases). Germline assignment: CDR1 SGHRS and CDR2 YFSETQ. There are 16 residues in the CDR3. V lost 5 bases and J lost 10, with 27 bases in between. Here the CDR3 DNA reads TGCGCCAGCAGTTCTCATTCCCCGGGACACTCGACGGGAGCTTTCTTT. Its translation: CASSSHSPGHSTGAFF.

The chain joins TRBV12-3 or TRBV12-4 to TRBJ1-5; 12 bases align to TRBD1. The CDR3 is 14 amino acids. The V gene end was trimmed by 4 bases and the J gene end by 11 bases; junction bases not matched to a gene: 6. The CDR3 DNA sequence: TGTGCCAGCAGTTGGGGACAGGGGGCTGGAGCCCAGCATTTT. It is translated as CASSWGQGAGAQHF.

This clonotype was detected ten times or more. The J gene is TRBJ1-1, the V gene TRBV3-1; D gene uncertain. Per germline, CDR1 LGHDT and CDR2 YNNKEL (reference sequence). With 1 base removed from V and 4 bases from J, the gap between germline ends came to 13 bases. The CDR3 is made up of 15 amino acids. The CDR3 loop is CASSQVLHRGTEAFF. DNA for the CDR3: TGTGCCAGCAGCCAAGTCCTCCACCGTGGCACTGAAGCTTTCTTT. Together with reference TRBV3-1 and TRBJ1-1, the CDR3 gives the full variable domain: DTAVSQTPKYLVTQMGNDKSIKCEQNLGHDTMYWYKQDSKKFLKIMFSYNNKELIINETVPNRFSPKSPDKAHLNLHINSLELGDSAVYFCASSQVLHRGTEAFFGQGTRLTVV.

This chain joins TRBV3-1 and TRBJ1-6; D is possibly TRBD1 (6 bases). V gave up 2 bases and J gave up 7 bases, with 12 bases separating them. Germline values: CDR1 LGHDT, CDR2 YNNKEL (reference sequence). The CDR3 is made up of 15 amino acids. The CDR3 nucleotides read TGTGCCAGCAGCCAAATCGGGGGGCTGAATTCACCCCTCCACTTT. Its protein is CASSQIGGLNSPLHF.